The text below deals with one T cell receptor beta chain. This specimen belongs to a study of blood T cell repertoires in COVID-19. Study summary: Researchers got acute and convalescent COVID-19 samples from the United States, Italy and Spain. PBMCs, B-cell-depleted T cells, or T cells were the source of the cDNA or gDNA that made up the material.

Original analysis: Quantification of nucleated cells was approximated via reference gene primer amplification. TCRdb keeps only in-frame clones here, not all; method: immunoSEQ multiplex PCR. D and trimming were read from the DNA, whereas the V and J calls and clone size are those reported in that table. The sample lists 200,000 to 300,000 clones, around 84% occurring once. Followed over time, Seattle patients had been enrolled while infection was active. CDR3 length: 15 residues. J gave up 5 bases and V 1 base, and 0 bases lay outside the gene matches. Germline assignment: CDR1 LGHDT and CDR2 YNNKEL (reference sequence).

The receptor was isolated from a woman aged 60-75 years with COVID-19, enrolled during active disease. Sequenced material: peripheral blood. This sequence joins TRBV3-1 (or the pseudogene TRBV3-2) and TRBJ2-3, with 13 bases lining up with TRBD2. The CDR3 nucleotides read TGTGCCAGCAGCCAAGGACTAGCGGGAGGAGATACGCAGTATTTT. Protein: CASSQGLAGGDTQYF.